This T cell receptor beta chain appears in the sequencing data of a study of blood T cell repertoires in COVID-19. About the study: Donors in the United States, Italy and Spain gave samples during acute or convalescent COVID-19. The analysed material was cDNA or gDNA that came from T cells, B-cell-depleted T cells, or PBMCs.

In the original analysis: Scientists estimated how many nucleated cells there were by amplifying reference gene primers. TCRdb keeps only in-frame clones here, not all; method: immunoSEQ multiplex PCR. V, J and clone size derive from that table, while D and trimming were established from the DNA sequence. The data show under 50,000 clones, around 85% seen once. This TCR came from a human donor in a cohort sampled during active COVID-19. Input material: peripheral blood.

The CDR3 is CASSPRYGQGETQYF. CDR3 sequence (DNA): TGTGCCAGCTCACCCCGTTACGGACAGGGAGAGACCCAGTACTTC. The chain recombines TRBV18 with TRBJ2-5; TRBD1 aligns across 8 bases. Per germline, CDR1 KGHSH and CDR2 LQKENI. This CDR3 region has 15 residues. Trimming at V came to 3 bases and at J to 4 bases, leaving 7 bases not matched to a gene.